The following is a T cell receptor beta chain sequence with its context. The clone's antigen remains unknown. Qualities for individual bases were not recorded, and no much larger clone is one base off. The time point label for this specimen denotes: about 28 days (+/-7) after the second vaccine dose. AZD1222 recipients whose second dose came at about 4 weeks and those whose second dose came at about 12 weeks were combined into one group, since spike-specific TCR depth and breadth did not differ between the two schedules. Samples from vaccinated people were obtained from the UK trials COV001 and COV002, which included a single-blind randomized controlled phase 2/3 trial of AZD1222 (ChAdOx1 nCoV-19) in healthy adults. For TCRbeta chain sequencing, PBMC samples were collected from trial participants at day 0 and at day 28 after the second dose. The data derive from a study of T cell responses to AZD1222 COVID-19 vaccine (dated by TCRdb to about 2021). As for the study more broadly: A total of 233 trial participants underwent TCR sequencing, of whom around 200 received two doses of AZD1222 and about 25 received two doses of the MenACWY control vaccine. Trial participants were enrolled into age subgroups of 18-55, 56-69 and 70-plus years, which contained about 160, 30 and 59 TCR-sequenced participants, respectively. What the work shows at the level of the full study, not this receptor alone: Participants were mostly white British, with more females than males. The authors suggested clonal diversity may have been underestimated. Vaccine-associated CD4 TCRs spanned the whole spike protein, with dominant responses in regions 160-218 and 743-854. Spike-specific TCR breadth and depth rose significantly after two AZD1222 doses compared with day 0 and with MenACWY recipients. Because no samples from the day 14 peak response were available, repertoires could be characterized only after the peak T cell response. Reportedly, almost half of the unique spike-specific TCRs recognized epitopes lying outside the regions that are mutated in the B.1.351 and B.1.1.7 variants. Only six or seven AZD1222 recipients were SARS-CoV-2 seropositive at baseline, limiting conclusions about previously exposed vaccinees. The 56-69-year group was small, and its depth increase did not reach significance, likely because of low power.

The CDR3 regions of human TCRbeta chains were analyzed by immunosequencing. For the original study's pipeline: Repertoire TCRs were checked for matches against a reference library of SARS-CoV-2-specific TCRs that had been generated using the MIRA antigen-specificity platform. Breadth was defined as the fraction of unique TCRs that were SARS-CoV-2-associated. Depth was defined as the fraction of total T cells that were SARS-CoV-2-associated. Using the MIRA data, each spike-specific TCR was mapped to the spike region that the TCR reacts to and placed in a CD4 or CD8 class. Log10-transformed breadth and depth values were compared by one-way ANOVA with Sidak's multiple comparisons tests. The clones in this table, taken by TCRdb from immuneACCESS, are in-frame only. Not every clone is retained; where verified, under half of the shortfall comes from an unresolved V gene, and the cause of the rest is unknown. That table supplies the V and J calls and clone size; D and trimming were determined from the DNA. The sample records 250,000 to 300,000 clones, 94% of which are singletons. The ten largest account for roughly 0.5% of the sample.

CDR1 and CDR2 were assigned from the germline V gene as MNHEY and SVGAGI. V loses 7 bases, J loses 2 bases, and the germline ends lie 12 bases apart. The CDR3 runs 14 amino acids, cysteine and phenylalanine included. Just CDR3 DNA is preserved here, 42 bases in frame from base 1. The sample consisted of peripheral blood, taken 28 days after the second AZD1222 dose. The TCR sequence derives from an adult who received the AZD1222 COVID-19 vaccine. The rearrangement combines TRBV6-5 with TRBJ1-3, with a weak D call of TRBD1 (5 bases match). The CDR3 is CASNLGVAGNTIYF. The sequenced DNA: TGTGCCAGCAACCTAGGGGTGGCTGGAAACACCATATATTTT.